Presented here are 22 T cell receptor beta chains from one specimen sequenced in a study of blood T cell repertoires in COVID-19. Assay used: immunoSEQ multiplex PCR; TCRdb lists only in-frame clones, some missing. The repertoire holds 250,000 or so clones, with around 83% as singletons. Sequencing was carried out using peripheral blood. All receptors derive from a woman between 40 and 50 years old who had recovered from COVID-19.

V and J are TRBV3-1 (or the pseudogene TRBV3-2) and TRBJ2-1; TRBD2 aligns across 7 bases. Germline values: CDR1 LGHDT, CDR2 YNNKEL (reference sequence). This CDR3 contains 15 residues. The V segment lost 4 bases and the J segment 4 bases; nucleotides outside the gene matches: 7. CDR3 DNA: TGTGCCAGCAGCCCTCTAGGGGAGGGATACAATGAGCAGTTCTTC. As protein: CASSPLGEGYNEQFF.

The rearrangement links TRBV7-2 to TRBJ1-2; 8 bases align to TRBD1. The CDR3 is 15 amino acids. Germline trimming cut 0 bases from V and 7 bases from J; bases unmatched to any gene: 7. The germline gives CDR1 SGHTA, CDR2 FQGNSA. CDR3 protein: CASSLAVRGRGGYTF. CDR3 coding DNA: TGTGCCAGCAGCTTAGCGGTCAGGGGGCGGGGTGGCTACACCTTC.

In this sample, this clone turned up once. V is TRBV6-5 and J is TRBJ2-7; TRBD1 agrees at 9 bases. There are 15 residues in the CDR3. Per germline, CDR1 MNHEY and CDR2 SVGAGI. Trimming at V came to 3 bases and at J to 6 bases, leaving 9 bases not matched to a gene. The CDR3 region is CASSYSGTGFFEQYF. As DNA, the CDR3 is TGTGCCAGCAGTTATTCCGGGACAGGGTTTTTCGAGCAGTACTTC.

The CDR3 nucleotides are TGTGCCAGCAAGAGGAGTGGGTTGGAGACCCAGTACTTC. As protein: CASKRSGLETQYF. The chain carries TRBV2 and TRBJ2-5; D gene uncertain. CDR1 and CDR2 (germline): SNHLY, FYNNEI. Between the trimmed V and J ends, which lost 7 bases and 5 bases, there was a span of 14 bases. This CDR3 is built from 13 residues.

This clone was detected ten times or more. The V call is TRBV2, the J call TRBJ2-2, with TRBD1 as a possible D gene (5 bases). Deletions cut 4 bases from V and 7 bases from J, with 7 bases between. The CDR3 runs to 12 residues. Looked up from germline, CDR1 is SNHLY and CDR2 is FYNNEI. CDR3 protein: CASSVRVGELFF. The DNA for the CDR3 is TGTGCCAGCAGTGTCAGGGTCGGGGAGCTGTTTTTT. Combining the CDR3 with reference TRBV2 and TRBJ2-2 gives the whole variable domain EPEVTQTPSHQVTQMGQEVILRCVPISNHLYFYWYRQILGQKVEFLVSFYNNEISEKSEIFDDQFSVERPDGSNFTLKIRSTKLEDSAMYFCASSVRVGELFFGEGSRLTVL.

In its sample, this clone was seen a few times. The rearrangement joins TRBV2 to TRBJ1-1, with a weak D call TRBD1 (6 bases). Trimming stripped 7 bases from V and 5 bases from J, with 17 bases between. The CDR3 totals 14 residues. Germline assignment: CDR1 SNHLY and CDR2 FYNNEI. The CDR3 coding sequence is TGTGCCAGCAAGTGGCGGGGGCTGGGGACTGAAGCTTTCTTT. It yields the protein CASKWRGLGTEAFF.

The chain recombines TRBV20-1 with TRBJ2-1; 12 nucleotides agree with TRBD2. The CDR3 length is 17 residues. Germline V CDR1 and CDR2: DFQATT, SNEGSKA (reference sequence). The ends lost 3 bases at V and 4 bases at J; junction bases unmatched: 10. The DNA for the CDR3 is TGCAGTGCTAGTCCTCGACTAGCGGGGGCCCTATACAATGAGCAGTTCTTC. It specifies CSASPRLAGALYNEQFF.

This chain joins TRBV2 and TRBJ2-7; a possible D gene is TRBD1 (5 bases). CDR3 size: 14 residues. The V gene's germline CDR1 is SNHLY and CDR2 FYNNEI. Trimming shortened V by 6 bases and J by 3 bases, and 15 bases separated the two germline ends. The CDR3 DNA is TGTGCCAGCAGCCCCCGTAGGGGTTTCTACGAGCAGTACTTC. Its protein product is CASSPRRGFYEQYF.

This chain joins TRBV28 and TRBJ1-5; the D gene is possibly TRBD1 (5 bases). Germline V gene lookup returns CDR1 MDHEN and CDR2 SYDVKM. CDR3 length equals 13 residues. Between the trimmed V and J ends, which lost 6 bases and 7 bases, there was a span of 13 bases. CDR3 nucleotides: TGTGCCAGCAGGTGGGGGGAGGGGCAGCCCCAGCATTTT. Translation: CASRWGEGQPQHF.

The chain carries TRBV28 and TRBJ1-4, with D possibly TRBD1 on 5 matching bases. This CDR3 region has 12 residues. V dropped 7 bases and J dropped 12 bases, with 15 bases sitting between them. CDR1 and CDR2 from the germline V gene are MDHEN and SYDVKM. CDR3 coding DNA: TGTGCCAGCAATTCAGGGAACCTCCAACTGTTTTTT. Protein product: CASNSGNLQLFF.

The rearrangement joins TRBV24-1 to TRBJ1-1; D not resolved. V shed 5 bases and J shed 1 base, with 7 bases lying between them. The germline gives CDR1 KGHDR, CDR2 SFDVKD. The CDR3 consists of 13 residues. CDR3: CATSGHPNTEAFF. The CDR3 nucleotides are TGTGCCACCAGTGGACACCCGAACACTGAAGCTTTCTTT.

The rearrangement links TRBV19 to TRBJ1-4; D ambiguous. The germline V and J ends were trimmed by 7 bases and 12 bases, with 24 bases remaining between them. Per the germline V gene, CDR1 is LNHDA and CDR2 is SQIVND (reference sequence). The CDR3 totals 15 residues. CDR3 sequence: CASTPIYGGRGELFF. The DNA for the CDR3 is TGTGCCAGTACTCCCATCTATGGAGGGCGAGGTGAACTGTTTTTT. Variable domain in full (rest from reference TRBV19 and TRBJ1-4): DGGITQSPKYLFRKEGQNVTLSCEQNLNHDAMYWYRQDPGQGLRLIYYSQIVNDFQKGDIAEGYSVSREKKESFPLTVTSAQKNPTAFYLCASTPIYGGRGELFFGSGTQLSVL.

V gene TRBV5-1 combines with J gene TRBJ2-5, with 8 positions matching TRBD2. This CDR3 region has 16 residues. With V trimmed by 5 bases and J by 5 bases, 14 bases remained unmatched. Per germline, CDR1 SGHRS and CDR2 YFSETQ. The CDR3 DNA sequence: TGCGCCAGCAGGCCGCTCCAGCGGGGGCGAGAGGAGACCCAGTACTTC. Protein product: CASRPLQRGREETQYF.

This chain joins TRBV5-1 and TRBJ2-1; D possibly corresponds to TRBD2 (5 bases). This CDR3 spans 15 amino acids. Germline values: CDR1 SGHRS, CDR2 YFSETQ. With 3 bases removed from V and 7 bases from J, the gap between germline ends came to 17 bases. In DNA form, the CDR3 reads TGCGCCAGCAGCTCCGCCGGGATAGCGAAGAATGAGCAGTTCTTC. This codes for CASSSAGIAKNEQFF.

The chain combines TRBV4-2 with TRBJ1-6, with D unresolved. The CDR3 extends over 14 amino acids. From germline, CDR1 is LGHNA and CDR2 YNFKEQ. Trimming left V 4 bases short and J 7 bases short, with 11 bases between. CDR3 sequence (DNA): TGTGCCAGCAGCCTCTTCAACACGAATTCACCCCTCCACTTT. It yields the protein CASSLFNTNSPLHF.

This chain uses TRBV2 with TRBJ2-3, with TRBD2 as a possible D gene (6 bases). Looked up from germline, CDR1 is SNHLY and CDR2 is FYNNEI. The CDR3 length is 14 residues. Trimming stripped 5 bases from V and 2 bases from J, with 11 bases between. The CDR3 sequence is CASSLLRDTDTQYF. The CDR3 DNA sequence: TGTGCCAGCAGTCTCCTGCGGGACACAGATACGCAGTATTTT.

The rearrangement uses TRBV28 and TRBJ2-2; 9 nucleotides line up with TRBD1. J was trimmed by 3 bases and V by 6 bases; bases with no gene match: 5. Germline V gene data show CDR1 as MDHEN and CDR2 as SYDVKM. The CDR3 is made up of 15 amino acids. The CDR3 DNA sequence: TGTGCCAGCAGGCCCGGGACAGGGTACACCGGGGAGCTGTTTTTT. Protein: CASRPGTGYTGELFF.

In this sample, this clone turned up once. The CDR3, as DNA: TGTGCCAGCAGCCCCCGGGGACAGGGACGAGGTGTAAATTCACCCCTCCACTTT. It specifies CASSPRGQGRGVNSPLHF. The chain uses TRBV7-8 and TRBJ1-6; 9 bases fit TRBD1. Germline CDR1 reads SGHVS; CDR2 reads FQNEAQ. The trim removed 5 bases at V and 7 bases at J, leaving 15 bases unmatched. The CDR3 runs 18 residues. The full variable domain, in which reference TRBV7-8 and TRBJ1-6 provide the parts outside the CDR3, is GAGVSQSPRYKVAKRGQDVALRCDPISGHVSLFWYQQALGQGPEFLTYFQNEAQLDKSGLPSDRFFAERPEGSVSTLKIQRTQQEDSAVYLCASSPRGQGRGVNSPLHFGNGTRLTVT.

The V gene is TRBV3-1 (or the pseudogene TRBV3-2), the J gene TRBJ2-6; 12 nucleotides line up with TRBD1. Germline V gene lookup returns CDR1 LGHDT and CDR2 YNNKEL (reference sequence). The J segment lost 1 base and the V segment lost 4 bases, leaving 8 bases of the junction unmatched. The CDR3 is 19 residues long. The CDR3 DNA reads as TGTGCCAGCAGCCCCGTTCCGGGACAGGGGGCATCTGGGGCCAACGTCCTGACTTTC. Amino acids: CASSPVPGQGASGANVLTF.

The chain combines TRBV3-1 (or the pseudogene TRBV3-2) with TRBJ2-2; 12 positions match TRBD1. V gave up 1 base and J gave up 10 bases; unmatched junction bases: 10. The CDR3 totals 17 residues. Germline CDR1 and CDR2: LGHDT and YNNKEL (reference sequence). CDR3 loop: CASSQVLGQGASKELFF. As DNA, the CDR3 is TGTGCCAGCAGCCAAGTTTTGGGACAGGGGGCGAGCAAGGAGCTGTTTTTT.

This CDR3 reads CASSGTASYEQYF. CDR3 in DNA: TGCGCCAGCTCCGGGACAGCCTCCTACGAGCAGTACTTC. The gene calls are TRBV5-1 and TRBJ2-7; 7 bases fit TRBD1. Germline-derived CDR1 and CDR2 are SGHRS and YFSETQ. V dropped 7 bases and J dropped 0; count of bases not matched to a gene: 4. CDR3 length: 13 residues.

The chain uses TRBV11-3 and TRBJ2-3, with no clear D. The CDR3 is made up of 14 amino acids. The V gene lost 3 bases and the J gene lost 2 bases, with 9 bases spanning the gap. Germline CDR1 is SGHNT and CDR2 is YENEEA. In DNA, the CDR3 is TGTGCCAGCAGCTTCGCAGGAACCACAGATACGCAGTATTTT. Translation: CASSFAGTTDTQYF.